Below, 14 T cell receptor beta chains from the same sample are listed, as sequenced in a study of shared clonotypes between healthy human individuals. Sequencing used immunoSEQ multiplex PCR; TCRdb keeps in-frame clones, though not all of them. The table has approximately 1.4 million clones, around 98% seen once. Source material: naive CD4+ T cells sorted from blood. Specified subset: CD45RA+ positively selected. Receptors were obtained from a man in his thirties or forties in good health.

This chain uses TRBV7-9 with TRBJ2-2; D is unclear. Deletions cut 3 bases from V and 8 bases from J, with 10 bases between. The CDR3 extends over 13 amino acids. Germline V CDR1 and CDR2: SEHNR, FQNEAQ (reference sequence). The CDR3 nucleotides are TGTGCCAGCAGCTTTCTTGAGGAAGGGGAGCTGTTTTTT. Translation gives CASSFLEEGELFF. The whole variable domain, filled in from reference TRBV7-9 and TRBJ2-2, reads DTGVSQNPRHKITKRGQNVTFRCDPISEHNRLYWYRQTLGQGPEFLTYFQNEAQLEKSRLLSDRFSAERPKGSFSTLEIQRTEQGDSAMYLCASSFLEEGELFFGEGSRLTVL.

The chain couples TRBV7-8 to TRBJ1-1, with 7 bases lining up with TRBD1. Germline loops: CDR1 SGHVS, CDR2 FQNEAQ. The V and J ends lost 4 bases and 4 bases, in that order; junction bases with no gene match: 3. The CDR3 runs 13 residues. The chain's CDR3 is CASSSGQSTEAFF. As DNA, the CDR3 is TGTGCCAGCAGCTCGGGACAGAGCACTGAAGCTTTCTTT.

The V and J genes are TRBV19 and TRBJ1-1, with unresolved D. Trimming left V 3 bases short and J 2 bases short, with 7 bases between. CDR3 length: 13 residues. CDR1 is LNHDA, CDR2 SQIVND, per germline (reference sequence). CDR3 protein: CASSIKVNTEAFF. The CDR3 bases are TGTGCCAGTAGTATCAAAGTAAACACTGAAGCTTTCTTT.

This chain's CDR3 is CASSSVGLGTNYGYTF. As DNA, the CDR3 is TGTGCCAGCAGCTCGGTTGGTCTGGGAACTAACTATGGCTACACCTTC. The chain links TRBV7-8 to TRBJ1-2, with D uncertain. The CDR3 runs to 16 residues. Germline assignment: CDR1 SGHVS and CDR2 FQNEAQ. The V end was cut by 4 bases, the J end by 0 bases, with 15 bases between.

CDR3 DNA sequence: TGTGCCAGCAGTGCCCCCGGAGAGCAGTACTTC. Translated: CASSAPGEQYF. The V call is TRBV6-5, the J call TRBJ2-7; D is uncertain. Trimming took off 5 bases at V and 7 bases at J, with 9 bases between the two ends. Germline lookup yields CDR1 MNHEY and CDR2 SVGAGI. The CDR3 totals 11 residues.

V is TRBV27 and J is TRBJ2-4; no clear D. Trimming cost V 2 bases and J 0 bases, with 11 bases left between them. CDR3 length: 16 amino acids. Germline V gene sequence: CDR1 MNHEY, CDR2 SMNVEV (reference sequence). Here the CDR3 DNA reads TGTGCCAGCAGTTTAGACGGAACGCTAGCCAAAAACATTCAGTACTTC. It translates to CASSLDGTLAKNIQYF.

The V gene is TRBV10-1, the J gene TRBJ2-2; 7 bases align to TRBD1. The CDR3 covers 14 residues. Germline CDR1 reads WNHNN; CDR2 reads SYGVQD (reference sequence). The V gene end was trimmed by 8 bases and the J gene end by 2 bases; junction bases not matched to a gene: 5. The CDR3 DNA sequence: TGCGCCAGCGGGGGACAGTTAAACACCGGGGAGCTGTTTTTT. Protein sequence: CASGGQLNTGELFF.

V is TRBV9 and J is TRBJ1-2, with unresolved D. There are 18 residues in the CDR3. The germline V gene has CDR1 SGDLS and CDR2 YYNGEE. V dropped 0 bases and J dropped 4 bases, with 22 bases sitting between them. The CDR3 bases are TGTGCCAGCAGCGTAGATACTCGACCTTTCCTCACCAGCTATGGCTACACCTTC. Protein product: CASSVDTRPFLTSYGYTF.

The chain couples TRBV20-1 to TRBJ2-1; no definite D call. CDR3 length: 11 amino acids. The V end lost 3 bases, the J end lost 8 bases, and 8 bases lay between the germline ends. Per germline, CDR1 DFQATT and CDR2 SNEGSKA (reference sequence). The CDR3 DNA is TGCAGTGCTAGTGGGGTTCATGAGCAGTTCTTC. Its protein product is CSASGVHEQFF.

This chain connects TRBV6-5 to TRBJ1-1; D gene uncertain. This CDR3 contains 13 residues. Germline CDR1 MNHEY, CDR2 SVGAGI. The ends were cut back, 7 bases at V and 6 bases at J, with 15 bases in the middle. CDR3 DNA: TGTGCCAGCACCGCCCCCGGCTTCCCTGAAGCTTTCTTT. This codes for CASTAPGFPEAFF.

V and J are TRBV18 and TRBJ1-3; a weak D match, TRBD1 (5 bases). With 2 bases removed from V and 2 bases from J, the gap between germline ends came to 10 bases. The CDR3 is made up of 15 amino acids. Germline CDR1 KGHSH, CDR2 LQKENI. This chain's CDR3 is CASSPGGGPGNTIYF. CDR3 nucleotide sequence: TGTGCCAGCTCACCAGGGGGTGGACCTGGAAACACCATATATTTT. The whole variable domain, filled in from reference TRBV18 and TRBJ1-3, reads NAGVMQNPRHLVRRRGQEARLRCSPMKGHSHVYWYRQLPEEGLKFMVYLQKENIIDESGMPKERFSAEFPKEGPSILRIQQVVRGDSAAYFCASSPGGGPGNTIYFGEGSWLTVV.

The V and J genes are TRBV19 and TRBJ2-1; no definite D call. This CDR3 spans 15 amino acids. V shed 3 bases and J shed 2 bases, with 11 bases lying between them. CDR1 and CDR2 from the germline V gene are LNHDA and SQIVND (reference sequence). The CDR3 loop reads CASSIWRQTYNEQFF. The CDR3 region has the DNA TGTGCCAGTAGTATCTGGCGGCAGACCTACAATGAGCAGTTCTTC.

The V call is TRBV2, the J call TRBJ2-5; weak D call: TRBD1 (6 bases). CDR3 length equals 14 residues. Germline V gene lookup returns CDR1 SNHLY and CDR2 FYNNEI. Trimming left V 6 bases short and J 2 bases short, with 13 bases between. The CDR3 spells CASRNRAQQETQYF. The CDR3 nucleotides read TGTGCCAGCAGAAACAGGGCACAGCAAGAGACCCAGTACTTC.

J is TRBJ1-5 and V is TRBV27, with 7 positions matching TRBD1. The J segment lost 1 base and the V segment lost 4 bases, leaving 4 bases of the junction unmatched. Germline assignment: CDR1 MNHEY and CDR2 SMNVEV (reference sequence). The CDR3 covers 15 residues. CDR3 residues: CASSSTGISNQPQHF. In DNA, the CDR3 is TGTGCCAGCAGTTCGACAGGGATCAGCAATCAGCCCCAGCATTTT.